Listed here is a single T cell receptor beta chain. What this receptor recognizes is not known. No qualities accompany the bases; no much larger clone lies one base away. Using the deep immunoSEQ assay, multiplex PCR amplified TCR CDR3 regions from genomic DNA. Genomic DNA extracted from each cell subset was distributed evenly over all wells of several immunoSEQ 96-well plates, and each plate served as one replicate. For unsorted PBMC, each replicate PCR was loaded with around 300 ng genomic DNA, equivalent to about 30,000 T cell genomes. Unsorted PBMC genomic DNA was sequenced across ten immunoSEQ deep assay plates. Purified libraries were measured with a Qubit 3.0 fluorometer, size-checked on a Bioanalyzer 2100, and measured again with the KAPA Library Quantification kit. Every immunoSEQ 96-well plate was sequenced on a dedicated single-read 150-cycle Illumina NextSeq 550 flow cell. Turning to the authors' computational methods: Because only junctional sequences without quality scores were contained in the immunoSEQ output, filtering matching that applied to full-length reads could not be performed. To assign V/J genes and CDR3, sequences were annotated against IMGT germline references using PyIR, a Python wrapper for IgBLAST v1.9. Reads with weak V/J assignments (E-value above 1e-6), missing CDR3, stop codons, out-of-frame junctions, or ambiguous translated residues were removed. A V3J clonotype was defined by an identical inferred V gene, J gene, and CDR3 amino acid sequence. Percentage overlap between repertoires was calculated by dividing the number of shared unique clonotypes by the size of the smaller repertoire. RTK rarefaction, the Chao1 estimator, and Recon v2.1 estimates of unobserved clonotypes were used to assess repertoire richness. Not all clones reach the TCRdb copy of this immuneACCESS table, which keeps in-frame sequences only. Checked studies attribute under half of the gap to unresolved V genes and leave the rest unexplained. V and J calls and clone size are copied from that table; D and trimming were computed from the DNA. The sample contains 450,000 to 500,000 clones, over 70% of them found a single time. Roughly 13% of the sample is taken by the ten largest.

The junction carries 16 bases between V and J, which are trimmed by 0 bases and 8 bases respectively. Counted from cysteine to phenylalanine, this CDR3 has 16 amino acids. The kept DNA is CDR3 alone, 48 bases in frame from the first base. The germline V gene gives CDR1 as LGHNA and CDR2 as YNFKEQ. These data originate in a study of shared clonotypes between healthy human individuals (dated by TCRdb to 2018 to 2021). For the wider study: A few men and a couple of women, aged 18 to 49 years, made up the cohort. Blood TCR repertoires of five healthy adults were deeply sequenced to estimate repertoire size and the extent of clonotype sharing between individuals. To increase sequencing depth and limit assay-specific biases, different laboratories used diverse techniques to prepare libraries and sequence TCR repertoires. Per donor, leukapheresis produced somewhere between about 0.85 and 10 billion PBMCs.

The donors were healthy, HIV-negative adults with no recently reported acute infections or vaccinations. Every donor was a Caucasian adult residing in Nashville, Tennessee, USA. In the unsorted samples, some 94 million PBMCs were counted, and genomic DNA was extracted using the QIAamp DNA Blood Mini kit. Blood was collected by leukapheresis, and PBMCs were isolated by Ficoll-Histopaque density gradient centrifugation and then cryopreserved in liquid nitrogen vapor phase. Broad study findings and their caveats: Because the study included a small number of donors, the genetic and exposure-history diversity represented was limited. Pairwise subsampling indicated that sequencing depth was expected to affect the degree of clonotype sharing among donors. Sampling was restricted to blood, and TCR repertoires in tissues likely differ from the TCR repertoires found in blood.

The source material was PBMCs. The chain is assembled from TRBV4-2 and TRBJ1-4; the D gene is perhaps TRBD1, on 5 matching bases. The receptor's source is a woman between 40 and 55 years old in good health. Some clones in this sample may be carry-over from other donors' samples. CDR3 region: CASSQDPPGRGEKLFF. The bases read TGTGCCAGCAGCCAAGATCCCCCAGGGCGCGGGGAAAAACTGTTTTTT.